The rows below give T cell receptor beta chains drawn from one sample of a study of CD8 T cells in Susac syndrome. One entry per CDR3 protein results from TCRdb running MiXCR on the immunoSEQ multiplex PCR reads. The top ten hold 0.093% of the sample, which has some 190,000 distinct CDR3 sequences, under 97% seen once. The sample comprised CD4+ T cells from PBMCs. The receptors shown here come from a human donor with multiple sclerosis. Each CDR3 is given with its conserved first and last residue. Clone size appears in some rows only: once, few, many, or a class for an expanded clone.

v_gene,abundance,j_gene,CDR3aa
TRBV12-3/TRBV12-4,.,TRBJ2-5,CASSDPRGGGQETQYF
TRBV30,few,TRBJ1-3,CAWERNLGGNTIYF
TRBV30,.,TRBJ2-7,CAWSRPGRGRHEQYF
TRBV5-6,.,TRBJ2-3,CASSLVGTSDTDTQYF
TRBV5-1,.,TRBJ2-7,CASSFTTSTGTGEQYF
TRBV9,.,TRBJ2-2,CASSVGNTVDGELFF
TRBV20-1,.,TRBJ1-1,CSVPGLTEAFF
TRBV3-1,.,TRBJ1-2,CASSQVGRAPVDGYTF
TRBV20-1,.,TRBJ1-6,CSARDGQGVMNSPLHF
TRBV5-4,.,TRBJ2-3,CASRHRVGADTQYF
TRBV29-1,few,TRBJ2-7,CSGRQGPYEQYF
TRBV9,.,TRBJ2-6,CASSADRGPGANVLTF
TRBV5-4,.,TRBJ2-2,CASSFAGPGELFF
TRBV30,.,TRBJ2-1,CAWRLAGTPEQFF
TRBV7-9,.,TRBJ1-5,CASSLGQGADQPQHF
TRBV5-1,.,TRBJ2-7,CASSLVREEQYF
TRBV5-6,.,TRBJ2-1,CASSLPGNNEQFF
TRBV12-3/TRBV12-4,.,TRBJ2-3,CASSPRATDTQYF
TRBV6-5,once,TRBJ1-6,CASSYAGRSPLHF
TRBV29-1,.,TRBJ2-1,CSVEVNRDNEQFF
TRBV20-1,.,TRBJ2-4,CSARNVAGGLVIQYF
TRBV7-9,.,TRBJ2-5,CASSLGLAEAQETQYF
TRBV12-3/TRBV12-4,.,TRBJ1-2,CASSTTGTVYGYTF
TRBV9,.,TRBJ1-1,CASSVEGAGAFF
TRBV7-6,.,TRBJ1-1,CASSLSILGGTEAFF
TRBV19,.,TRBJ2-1,CASRQGAVYNEQFF
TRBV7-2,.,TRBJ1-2,CASSFYRDHNTF
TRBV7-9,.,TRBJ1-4,CASSLTHSLGEKLFF
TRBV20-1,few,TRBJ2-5,CSARAVAETQYF
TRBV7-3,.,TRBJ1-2,CASSQDREGGYTF
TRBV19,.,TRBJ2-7,CASSPTVNPPYYEQYF
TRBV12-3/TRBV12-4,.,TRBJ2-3,CASSLKGTRLTDTQYF
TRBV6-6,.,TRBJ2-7,CASRTESYEQYF
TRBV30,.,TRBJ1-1,CAWKAKGANTEAFF
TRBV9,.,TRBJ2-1,CASSVEGSNEQFF
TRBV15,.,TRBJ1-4,CATSRAPQGEKLFF
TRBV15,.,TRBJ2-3,CATSWGGRTDTQYF
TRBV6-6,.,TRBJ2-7,CASSPSAPRTTYEQYF
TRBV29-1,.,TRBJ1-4,CSVVLTGQGKLFF
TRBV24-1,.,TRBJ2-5,CATSDWAREETQYF
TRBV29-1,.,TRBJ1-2,CSAGGGGYGYTF
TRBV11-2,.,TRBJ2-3,CASSLRSGTTDTQYF
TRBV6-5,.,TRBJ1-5,CASSYDSRDQPQHF
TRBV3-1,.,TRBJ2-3,CASSQRTGEATDTQYF
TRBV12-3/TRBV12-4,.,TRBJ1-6,CASSYGRSPLHF
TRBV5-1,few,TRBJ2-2,CASSLGTGTGELFF
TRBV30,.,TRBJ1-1,CAWSPQGNTEAFF
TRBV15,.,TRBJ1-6,CATSRELSLAQGNSPLHF
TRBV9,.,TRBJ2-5,CASSPDRGMGETQYF
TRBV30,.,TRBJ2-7,CAWSVKNEQYF
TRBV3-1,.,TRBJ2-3,CASSRLVAADTQYF
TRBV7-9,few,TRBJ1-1,CASSPGTLNTEAFF
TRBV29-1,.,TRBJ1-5,CSVGGGGNQPQHF
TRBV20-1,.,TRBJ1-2,CSAMLSDYGYTF
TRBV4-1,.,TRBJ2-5,CASSLSPRETQYF
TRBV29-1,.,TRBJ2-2,CSVGQGAPGELFF
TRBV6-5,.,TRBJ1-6,CASSYNRDDRSPLHF
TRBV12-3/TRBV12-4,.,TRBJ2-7,CASRARGDRYEQYF
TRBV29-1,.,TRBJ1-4,CSVGDSKGGEKLFF